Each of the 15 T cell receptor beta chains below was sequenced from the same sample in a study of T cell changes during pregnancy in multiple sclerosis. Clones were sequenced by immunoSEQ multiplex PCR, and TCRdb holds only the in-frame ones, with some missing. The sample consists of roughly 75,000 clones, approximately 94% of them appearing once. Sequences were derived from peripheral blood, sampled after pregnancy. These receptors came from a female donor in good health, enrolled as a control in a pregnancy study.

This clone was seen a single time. CDR3 in amino acids: CASSPWGLRGGYEQYF. CDR3 nucleotides: TGTGCCAGCAGTCCCTGGGGGTTACGGGGGGGCTACGAGCAGTACTTC. This chain uses TRBV27 with TRBJ2-7, with 8 bases fitting TRBD2. This CDR3 has 16 residues. In germline, CDR1 is MNHEY, CDR2 SMNVEV (reference sequence). Trimming removed 5 bases from V and 3 bases from J; junction bases left unmatched: 12.

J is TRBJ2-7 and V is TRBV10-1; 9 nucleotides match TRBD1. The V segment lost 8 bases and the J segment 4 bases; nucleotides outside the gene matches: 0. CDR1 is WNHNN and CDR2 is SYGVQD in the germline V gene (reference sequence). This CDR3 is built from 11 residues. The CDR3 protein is CASGTGYEQYF. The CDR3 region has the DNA TGCGCCAGCGGGACAGGGTACGAGCAGTACTTC.

The CDR3 reads CASRQGGNQPQHF. CDR3 sequence (DNA): TGTGCCAGCAGACAGGGCGGCAATCAGCCCCAGCATTTT. The chain couples TRBV6-5 to TRBJ1-5; D possibly corresponds to TRBD1 (6 bases). V lost 6 bases, J lost 2 bases, and 8 bases lay in between. CDR3 size: 13 residues. In germline, CDR1 is MNHEY, CDR2 SVGAGI.

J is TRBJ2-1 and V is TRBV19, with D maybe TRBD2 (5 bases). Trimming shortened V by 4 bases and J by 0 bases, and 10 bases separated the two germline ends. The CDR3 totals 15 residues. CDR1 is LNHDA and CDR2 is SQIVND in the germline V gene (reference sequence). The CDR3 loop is CASSSGESSYNEQFF. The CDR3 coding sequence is TGTGCCAGTAGTAGTGGGGAGAGCTCCTACAATGAGCAGTTCTTC.

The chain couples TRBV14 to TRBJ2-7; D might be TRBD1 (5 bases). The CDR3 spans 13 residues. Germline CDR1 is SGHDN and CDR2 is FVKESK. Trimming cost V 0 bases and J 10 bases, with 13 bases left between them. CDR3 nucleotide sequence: TGTGCCAGCAGCCAAGATATTGGTGGGGCCCAGTACTTC. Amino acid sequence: CASSQDIGGAQYF.

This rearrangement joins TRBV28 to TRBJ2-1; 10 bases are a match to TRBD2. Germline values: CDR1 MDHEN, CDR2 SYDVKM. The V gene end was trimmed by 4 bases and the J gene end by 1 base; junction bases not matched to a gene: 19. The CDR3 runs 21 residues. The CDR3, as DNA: TGTGCCAGCAGTTCCCCGGGGGCTAGCGGGAGTCAGTGGGGGTCCTACAATGAGCAGTTCTTC. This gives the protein CASSSPGASGSQWGSYNEQFF.

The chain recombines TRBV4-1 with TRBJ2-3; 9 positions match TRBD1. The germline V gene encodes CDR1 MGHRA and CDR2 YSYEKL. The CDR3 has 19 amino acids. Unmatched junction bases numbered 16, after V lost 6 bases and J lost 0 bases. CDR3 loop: CASSTRVGQGSSSTDTQYF. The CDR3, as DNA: TGCGCCAGCAGTACCCGAGTGGGACAGGGTTCATCTAGCACAGATACGCAGTATTTT.

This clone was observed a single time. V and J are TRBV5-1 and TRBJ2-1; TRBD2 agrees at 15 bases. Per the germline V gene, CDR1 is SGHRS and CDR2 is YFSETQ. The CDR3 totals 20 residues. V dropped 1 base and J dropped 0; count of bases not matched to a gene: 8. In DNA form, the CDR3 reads TGCGCCAGCAGCTTGTTTGGGGGGACTAGCGGGGGGAGCTCCTACAATGAGCAGTTCTTC. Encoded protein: CASSLFGGTSGGSSYNEQFF.

The CDR3 reads CASSRGYQPQHF. The CDR3 coding sequence is TGTGCCAGTAGTCGGGGTTATCAGCCCCAGCATTTT. The chain has TRBV19 and TRBJ1-5; D ambiguous. The CDR3 totals 12 residues. Germline V gene lookup returns CDR1 LNHDA and CDR2 SQIVND (reference sequence). V was clipped by 5 bases and J by 5 bases, with 7 bases between them.

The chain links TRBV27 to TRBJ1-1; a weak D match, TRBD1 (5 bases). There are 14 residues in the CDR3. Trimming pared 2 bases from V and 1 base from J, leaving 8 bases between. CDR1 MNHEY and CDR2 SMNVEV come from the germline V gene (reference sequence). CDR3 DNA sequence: TGTGCCAGCAGTTTAAGACAGCAGAACACTGAAGCTTTCTTT. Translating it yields CASSLRQQNTEAFF.

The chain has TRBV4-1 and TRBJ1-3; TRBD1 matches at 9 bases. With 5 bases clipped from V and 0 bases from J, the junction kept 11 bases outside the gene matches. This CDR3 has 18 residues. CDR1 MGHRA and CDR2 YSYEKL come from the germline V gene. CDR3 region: CASSDPRDRVFSGNTIYF. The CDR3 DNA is TGCGCCAGCAGCGACCCCCGGGACAGGGTTTTCTCTGGAAACACCATATATTTT.

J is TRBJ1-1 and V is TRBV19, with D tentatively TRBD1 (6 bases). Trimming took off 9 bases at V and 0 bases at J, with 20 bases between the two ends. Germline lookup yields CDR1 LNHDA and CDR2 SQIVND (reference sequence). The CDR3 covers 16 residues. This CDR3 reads CASRSQGKGMNTEAFF. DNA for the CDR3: TGTGCCAGCCGGAGCCAGGGGAAGGGCATGAACACTGAAGCTTTCTTT.

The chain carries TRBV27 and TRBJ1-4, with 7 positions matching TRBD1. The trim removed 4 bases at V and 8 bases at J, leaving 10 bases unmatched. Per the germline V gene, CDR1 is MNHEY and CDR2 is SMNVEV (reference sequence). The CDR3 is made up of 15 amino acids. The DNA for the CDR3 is TGTGCCAGCAGTTCTCCCGGGACAGCGACAGAAAAACTGTTTTTT. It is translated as CASSSPGTATEKLFF.

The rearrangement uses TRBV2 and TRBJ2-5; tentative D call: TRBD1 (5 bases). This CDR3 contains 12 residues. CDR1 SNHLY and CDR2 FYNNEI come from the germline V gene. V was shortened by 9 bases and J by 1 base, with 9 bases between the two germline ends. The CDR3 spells CASRQLQETQYF. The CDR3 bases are TGTGCCAGTCGACAGCTCCAAGAGACCCAGTACTTC.

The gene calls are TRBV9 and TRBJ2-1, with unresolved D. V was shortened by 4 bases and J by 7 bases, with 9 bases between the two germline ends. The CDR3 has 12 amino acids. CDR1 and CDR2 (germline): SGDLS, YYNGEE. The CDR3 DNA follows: TGTGCCAGCAGCCTAACCACGAATGAGCAGTTCTTC. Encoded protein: CASSLTTNEQFF.